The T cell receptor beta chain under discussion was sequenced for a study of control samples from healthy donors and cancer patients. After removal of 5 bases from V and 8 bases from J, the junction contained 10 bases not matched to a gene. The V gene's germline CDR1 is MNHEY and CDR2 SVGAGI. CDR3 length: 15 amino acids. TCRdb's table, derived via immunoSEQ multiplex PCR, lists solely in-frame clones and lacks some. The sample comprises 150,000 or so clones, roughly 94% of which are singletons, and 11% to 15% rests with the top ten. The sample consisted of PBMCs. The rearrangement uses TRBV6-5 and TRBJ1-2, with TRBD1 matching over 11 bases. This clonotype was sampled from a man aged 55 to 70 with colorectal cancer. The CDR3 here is CASSNPPGQGGGYTF. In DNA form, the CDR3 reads TGTGCCAGCAGTAACCCACCGGGACAGGGGGGAGGCTACACCTTC.